The sequence of this T cell receptor (beta chain) was determined in a study of response to subunit inactivated influenza vaccine. This clonotype occurred many times. The germline gives CDR1 SGHVS, CDR2 FNYEAQ. The CDR3 runs to 13 residues. V lost 0 bases and J lost 10, with 7 bases in between. MiXCR, applied by TCRdb to the RT-PCR reads, yields one record per CDR3 protein. The data contain 500,000 or so distinct CDR3 sequences, 9.5% to 13% of them seen just once; the ten biggest clones take up less than 15%. The chain is built from TRBV7-6 and TRBJ1-6, with no clear D. The source was PBMCs from blood, collected roughly 46 days after vaccination. The TCR originated in a man aged 50-60 years who received an inactivated influenza vaccine. CDR3 DNA: TGTGCCAGCAGCTTAGCCCAGCTATCACCCCTCCACTTT. This gives the protein CASSLAQLSPLHF.